The clone carrying this TCR beta chain turned up a few times. The CDR3 sequence is 13 residues long. The V end was cut by 4 bases, the J end by 5 bases, with 11 bases between. Germline V gives CDR1 SEHNR, CDR2 FQNEAQ (reference sequence). These data originate in a study of human T cells and chemical hapten exposure. Regarding time point: patch test 2, 6 weeks after DPC sensitization. Treatment meaning: therapeutic diphenylcyclopropenone sensitization with weekly scalp DPC. From the RACE reads, TCRdb called clonotypes with MiXCR, one entry per CDR3 protein. The table shows 25,000 to 30,000 distinct CDR3 sequences, with 8% to 10% occurring only once.

Sequenced here: whole blood, sampled in connection with sensitization to the hapten diphenylcyclopropenone (DPC). The receptor was derived from a man younger than 45 with alopecia areata. Some clones in this sample may be carry-over from other donors' samples. The J gene is TRBJ2-5, the V gene TRBV7-9, with D perhaps assigned TRBD1 or TRBD2 (5 bases each). Written as DNA, the CDR3 is TGTGCCAGCAGCTGGGGACCAGGGGAGACCCAGTACTTC. This codes for CASSWGPGETQYF.